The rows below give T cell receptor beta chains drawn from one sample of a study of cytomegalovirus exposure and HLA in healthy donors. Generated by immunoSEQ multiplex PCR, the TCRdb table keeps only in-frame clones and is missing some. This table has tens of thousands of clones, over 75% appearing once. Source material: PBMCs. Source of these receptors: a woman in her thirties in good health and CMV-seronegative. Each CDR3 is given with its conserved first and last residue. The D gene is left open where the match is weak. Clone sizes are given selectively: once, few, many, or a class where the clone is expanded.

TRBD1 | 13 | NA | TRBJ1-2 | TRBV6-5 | CASSYRQGGGYTF | TGTGCCAGCAGTTACCGGCAGGGGGGAGGCTACACCTTC
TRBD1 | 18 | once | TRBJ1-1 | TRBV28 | CASSYRGGQGLRDTEAFF | TGTGCCAGCAGTTACAGGGGGGGACAGGGGTTGAGGGACACTGAAGCTTTCTTT
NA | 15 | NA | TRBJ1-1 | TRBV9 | CASSVAPGGNTEAFF | TGTGCCAGCAGCGTAGCTCCTGGCGGGAACACTGAAGCTTTCTTT
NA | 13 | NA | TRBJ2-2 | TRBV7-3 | CASSPRHTGELFF | TGTGCCAGCAGCCCTAGACACACCGGGGAGCTGTTTTTT
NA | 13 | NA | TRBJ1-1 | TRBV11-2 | CASSLGRGTEAFF | TGTGCCAGCAGCTTGGGGCGGGGCACTGAAGCTTTCTTT
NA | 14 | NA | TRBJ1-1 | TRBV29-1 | CSVEGQAMNTEAFF | TGCAGCGTTGAGGGGCAGGCGATGAACACTGAAGCTTTCTTT
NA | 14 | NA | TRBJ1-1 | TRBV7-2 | CASSPTGESSEAFF | TGTGCCAGCTCGCCCACGGGAGAATCCTCTGAAGCTTTCTTT
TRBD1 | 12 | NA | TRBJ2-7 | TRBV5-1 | CASSNYRGEQYF | TGCGCCAGCAGCAACTACAGGGGCGAGCAGTACTTC
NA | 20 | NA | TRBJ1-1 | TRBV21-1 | CASSKAPGDRGRWMNTEAFF | TGTGCCAGCAGCAAAGCGCCCGGGGACAGGGGTAGGTGGATGAACACTGAAGCTTTCTTT
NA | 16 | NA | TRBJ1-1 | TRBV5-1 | CASSQKPTDSNTEAFF | TGCGCCAGCAGCCAAAAACCGACAGACTCAAACACTGAAGCTTTCTTT
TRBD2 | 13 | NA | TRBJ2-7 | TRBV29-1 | CSAQGLGTYEQYF | TGCAGCGCCCAGGGACTAGGGACCTACGAGCAGTACTTC
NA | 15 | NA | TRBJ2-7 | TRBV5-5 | CASSLAVDSFYEQYF | TGTGCCAGCAGCTTGGCCGTAGACAGCTTCTACGAGCAGTACTTC
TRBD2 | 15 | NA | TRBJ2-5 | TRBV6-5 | CASTQNGLAWETQYF | TGTGCCAGCACCCAGAACGGACTAGCTTGGGAGACCCAGTACTTC
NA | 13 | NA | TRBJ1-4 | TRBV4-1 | CASTGWQGEKLFF | TGCGCCAGTACAGGGTGGCAGGGTGAAAAACTGTTTTTT
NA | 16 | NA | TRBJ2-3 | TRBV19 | CASTNQDSFSTDTQYF | TGTGCCAGTACAAATCAGGACAGCTTTTCCACAGATACGCAGTATTTT
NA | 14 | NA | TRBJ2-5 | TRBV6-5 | CASSLGGRQETQYF | TGTGCCAGCAGTTTAGGAGGCAGGCAAGAGACCCAGTACTTC
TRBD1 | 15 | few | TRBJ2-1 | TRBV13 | CASTGQGESYNEQFF | TGTGCCAGCACCGGACAGGGGGAGTCCTACAATGAGCAGTTCTTC
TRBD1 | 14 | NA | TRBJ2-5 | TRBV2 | CASKGQATRETQYF | TGTGCCAGCAAGGGACAGGCAACACGAGAGACCCAGTACTTC
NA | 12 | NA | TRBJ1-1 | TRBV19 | CASSPQGTEAFF | TGTGCCAGTAGTCCGCAGGGTACTGAAGCTTTCTTT
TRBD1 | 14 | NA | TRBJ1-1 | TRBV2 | CASRRDSLNTEAFF | TGTGCCAGCAGGCGGGACAGTCTGAACACTGAAGCTTTCTTT
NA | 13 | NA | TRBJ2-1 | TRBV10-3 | CAISESAYNEQFF | TGTGCCATCAGTGAGTCAGCGTACAATGAGCAGTTCTTC
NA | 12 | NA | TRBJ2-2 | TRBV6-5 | CASSPYGGELFF | TGTGCCAGCAGTCCGTACGGCGGGGAGCTGTTTTTT
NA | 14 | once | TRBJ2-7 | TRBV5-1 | CASSFLSVAGEQYF | TGCGCCAGCAGCTTCCTTAGCGTAGCAGGCGAGCAGTACTTC
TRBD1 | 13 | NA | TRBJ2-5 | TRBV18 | CASSDRGEETQYF | TGTGCCAGCTCCGACAGGGGGGAAGAGACCCAGTACTTC
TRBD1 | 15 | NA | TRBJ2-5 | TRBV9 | CASSTTDRGKETQYF | TGTGCCAGCAGCACTACGGACAGGGGGAAAGAGACCCAGTACTTC
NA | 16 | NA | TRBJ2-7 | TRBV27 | CASSPLLGIALYEQYF | TGTGCCAGCAGTCCTCTCCTCGGAATAGCGCTCTACGAGCAGTACTTC
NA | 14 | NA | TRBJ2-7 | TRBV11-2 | CASSSQGQSYEQYF | TGTGCCAGCAGCTCCCAAGGACAGTCCTACGAGCAGTACTTC
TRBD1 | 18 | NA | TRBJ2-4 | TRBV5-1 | CASSLGTGAALAKNIQYF | TGCGCCAGCAGCTTGGGGACAGGGGCCGCTCTAGCCAAAAACATTCAGTACTTC
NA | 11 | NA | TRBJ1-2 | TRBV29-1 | CSVENRYGYTF | TGCAGCGTTGAAAACAGATATGGCTACACCTTC
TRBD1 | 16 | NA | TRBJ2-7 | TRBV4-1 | CASSQEGRQGPYEQYF | TGCGCCAGCAGCCAAGAAGGTCGACAGGGCCCCTACGAGCAGTACTTC
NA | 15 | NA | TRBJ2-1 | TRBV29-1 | CSASQGQGMDNEQFF | TGCAGCGCTTCCCAAGGGCAGGGAATGGACAATGAGCAGTTCTTC
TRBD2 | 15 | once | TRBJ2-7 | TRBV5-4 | CASSLPSGVYPEQYF | TGTGCCAGCAGCTTGCCTAGCGGGGTCTATCCCGAGCAGTACTTC
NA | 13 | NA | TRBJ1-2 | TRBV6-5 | CASSLGGDYGYTF | TGTGCCAGCAGTTTGGGGGGGGACTATGGCTACACCTTC
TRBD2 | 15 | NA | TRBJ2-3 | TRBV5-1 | CASSGGRAGTDTQYF | TGCGCCAGCTCGGGGGGGAGGGCCGGAACAGATACGCAGTATTTT
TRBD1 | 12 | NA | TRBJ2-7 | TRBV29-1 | CSVSQGPYEQYF | TGCAGCGTTTCACAGGGGCCCTACGAGCAGTACTTC
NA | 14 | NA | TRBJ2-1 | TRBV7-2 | CASSSRVTYNEQFF | TGTGCCAGCAGCTCCAGGGTCACCTACAATGAGCAGTTCTTC
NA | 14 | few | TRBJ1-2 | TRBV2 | CATWQGGGLYGYTF | TGTGCCACCTGGCAGGGAGGTGGGCTTTATGGCTACACCTTC
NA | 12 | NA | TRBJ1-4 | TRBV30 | CAWAVLNEKLFF | TGTGCCTGGGCCGTACTTAATGAAAAACTGTTTTTT
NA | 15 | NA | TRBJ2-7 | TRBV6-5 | CASSYSTGRGNEQYF | TGTGCCAGCAGTTACTCGACCGGTCGGGGTAACGAGCAGTACTTC
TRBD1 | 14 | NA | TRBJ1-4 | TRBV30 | CAWGGTGPNEKLFF | TGTGCCTGGGGTGGGACAGGGCCTAATGAAAAACTGTTTTTT
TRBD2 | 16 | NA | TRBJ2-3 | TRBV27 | CASSSIGLAHTDTQYF | TGTGCCAGCAGTTCCATAGGACTAGCACACACAGATACGCAGTATTTT
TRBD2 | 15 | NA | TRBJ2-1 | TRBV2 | CASSVLAGDYNEQFF | TGTGCCAGCAGCGTTCTAGCGGGAGACTACAATGAGCAGTTCTTC
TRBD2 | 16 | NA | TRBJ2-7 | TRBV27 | CASSLGASGRSDEQYF | TGTGCCAGCAGTTTAGGGGCTAGCGGGCGCTCGGACGAGCAGTACTTC
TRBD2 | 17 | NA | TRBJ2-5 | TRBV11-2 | CASSPSGGEGYEETQYF | TGTGCCAGCAGCCCTTCTGGGGGGGAGGGATACGAAGAGACCCAGTACTTC